The present T cell receptor beta chain was sequenced within a study of T-cell memory formation after mild COVID-19. The overall study: In these data, TCR clusters were largely donor specific.

Study-wide findings and caveats: Day 15 to 85 contractors were CD4/CD8 balanced; later expanders leaned CD4+. The main location of contracting CD4+ clones was CM and EM, and that of contracting CD8+ clones was EMRA. A subset of responding clones appeared in pre-infection memory, suggesting cross-reactive memory joined.

Using its own MiXCR run on the 5' RACE reads, TCRdb lists one record per CDR3 protein. The repertoire holds approximately 150,000 distinct CDR3 sequences, roughly 15% seen once, with about 14% in the top ten. The CDR3 has 16 amino acids. CDR1 SGHTA and CDR2 FQGTGA come from the germline V gene. The trim removed 4 bases at V and 3 bases at J, leaving 5 bases unmatched. As to this clonotype: Its antigen is still unknown.

This sequence was found in an adult woman who had mild COVID-19 (a few samples of this study predate the infection). Cell type and time point are not known. The sequenced sample consisted of PBMCs or a T cell subset sorted from them (not recorded which). This chain links TRBV7-3 with TRBJ2-3; 12 bases map to TRBD2. CDR3 DNA: TGTGCCAGCAGCTCAGGACTAGCGGGACATACAGATACGCAGTATTTT. Amino acid sequence: CASSSGLAGHTDTQYF.